This entry describes one T cell receptor beta chain. The data derive from a study of blood T cell repertoires in COVID-19. Study-wide context: COVID-19 samples collected from the United States, Italy and Spain covered acute and convalescent phases.

Under the authors' procedure: The assay estimated nucleated cells by amplifying reference gene primers. TCRdb's copy holds only in-frame clones and misses some; the assay was immunoSEQ multiplex PCR. Clonal size and the V and J genes are those of that table, whereas D and trimming came from the DNA. The data hold approximately 250,000 clones, with around 80% observed a single time. Germline lookup yields CDR1 SGDLS and CDR2 YYNGEE. V shed 2 bases, J shed 5 bases, and the junction held 10 bases outside the gene matches. The CDR3 totals 17 residues. The chain is built from TRBV9 and TRBJ2-5; TRBD2 agrees at 12 bases. The receptor was derived from a man aged 30 to 39 with acute COVID-19. The sample taken for sequencing was PBMCs or T cells enriched from blood (not recorded which). The CDR3 reads CASSVRASGGAWETQYF. The CDR3 bases are TGTGCCAGCAGCGTTCGGGCTAGCGGGGGGGCCTGGGAGACCCAGTACTTC. Supplemented by reference TRBV9 and TRBJ2-5, the full variable domain reads DSGVTQTPKHLITATGQRVTLRCSPRSGDLSVYWYQQSLDQGLQFLIQYYNGEERAKGNILERFSAQQFPDLHSELNLSSLELGDSALYFCASSVRASGGAWETQYFGPGTRLLVL.